These T cell receptor beta chains were read from a single sample in a study of Graves' ophthalmopathy and Graves' hyperthyroidism. A single record per CDR3 protein comes from TCRdb applying MiXCR to the multiplex PCR reads. The sample has some 390,000 distinct CDR3 sequences, approximately 20% seen once. The specimen was peripheral blood. These TCRs come from a woman aged 18-29 years with Graves' ophthalmopathy. The CDR3 runs from the conserved cysteine through the conserved F or W. A D gene is named only where the DNA matches it firmly. Some rows mark clone size as missing; the rest say once, few, many or name a class of expanded clone.

J gene: TRBJ2-5; clone size: many; V gene: TRBV6-1; D gene: TRBD2; CDR3 DNA: TGTGCCAGCAGTGCTGTGGGGGGGTCCCAGTACTTC; CDR3 protein: CASSAVGGSQYF
J gene: TRBJ1-1; clone size: many; V gene: TRBV27; D gene: NA; CDR3 DNA: TGTGCCAGCGCGAACAGGCCGCAGAACACTGAAGCTTTCTTT; CDR3 protein: CASANRPQNTEAFF
J gene: TRBJ1-3; clone size: NA; V gene: TRBV6-5; D gene: NA; CDR3 DNA: TGTGCCAGCAGTTCGGGTGTGGGAAACACCATATATTTT; CDR3 protein: CASSSGVGNTIYF
J gene: TRBJ2-5; clone size: NA; V gene: TRBV6-1; D gene: NA; CDR3 DNA: TGTGCCAGCAGAAGGGACGGTCAAGAGACCCAGTACTTC; CDR3 protein: CASRRDGQETQYF
J gene: TRBJ2-2; clone size: many; V gene: TRBV20-1; D gene: TRBD2; CDR3 DNA: TGCAGTGCTAGAGATTTGGATAGCGGGAGGGCCGGGACCGGGGAGCTGTTTTTT; CDR3 protein: CSARDLDSGRAGTGELFF
J gene: TRBJ1-5; clone size: many; V gene: TRBV20-1; D gene: TRBD1; CDR3 DNA: TGCAGTGCTAGGCAAGGAGGACAGGGGGCAAATCAGCCCCAGCATTTT; CDR3 protein: CSARQGGQGANQPQHF
J gene: TRBJ2-7; clone size: many; V gene: TRBV7-8; D gene: NA; CDR3 DNA: TGTGCCAGCAGCTTAGGCGGAGGGGCCTACGAGCAGTACTTC; CDR3 protein: CASSLGGGAYEQYF
J gene: TRBJ1-5; clone size: many; V gene: TRBV12-3/TRBV12-4; D gene: NA; CDR3 DNA: TGTGCCAGCAGTTTAGTTCCGGGACGCCACCGGCCCCAGCATTTT; CDR3 protein: CASSLVPGRHRPQHF
J gene: TRBJ1-5; clone size: many; V gene: TRBV7-8; D gene: NA; CDR3 DNA: TGTGCCAGCAGCCCCGGACAGAGCTACAATCAGCCCCAGCATTTT; CDR3 protein: CASSPGQSYNQPQHF
J gene: TRBJ2-5; clone size: many; V gene: TRBV20-1; D gene: NA; CDR3 DNA: TGCAGTGACCCCAGGGACGGGGGACCATCAGAGACCCAGTACTTC; CDR3 protein: CSDPRDGGPSETQYF
J gene: TRBJ1-2; clone size: many; V gene: TRBV28; D gene: TRBD1; CDR3 DNA: TGTGCCAGCAGTCTCGACAGGGGAGATAACTATGGCTACACCTTC; CDR3 protein: CASSLDRGDNYGYTF
J gene: TRBJ2-7; clone size: NA; V gene: TRBV6-2/TRBV6-3; D gene: TRBD2; CDR3 DNA: TGTGCCAGCAGCTCATCACTAGCGGGAGTGCACGAGCAGTACTTC; CDR3 protein: CASSSSLAGVHEQYF
J gene: TRBJ2-7; clone size: many; V gene: TRBV11-3; D gene: NA; CDR3 DNA: TGTGCCAGCAGCTTAGTTTCAGGAACCCCGTCCTACGAGCAGTACTTC; CDR3 protein: CASSLVSGTPSYEQYF
J gene: TRBJ2-7; clone size: few; V gene: TRBV5-1; D gene: TRBD2; CDR3 DNA: TGCGCCAGCAGCCCGACTAGCGAGTCACGCCGACCCTACAAGCAGTACTTC; CDR3 protein: CASSPTSESRRPYKQYF
J gene: TRBJ1-5; clone size: NA; V gene: TRBV6-1; D gene: NA; CDR3 DNA: TGTGCCAGCAGTCTAAAGGGGTCAGCTCAGCCCCAGCATTTT; CDR3 protein: CASSLKGSAQPQHF
J gene: TRBJ1-1; clone size: many; V gene: TRBV11-1; D gene: NA; CDR3 DNA: TGTGCCAGCAGCTTAGGGGAAGAATTCCGGGCGCGGAACACTGAAGCTTTCTTT; CDR3 protein: CASSLGEEFRARNTEAFF
J gene: TRBJ1-4; clone size: many; V gene: TRBV12-3/TRBV12-4; D gene: NA; CDR3 DNA: TGTGCCAGCAGTTCACAGACAACTAATGAAAAACTGTTTTTT; CDR3 protein: CASSSQTTNEKLFF
J gene: TRBJ2-2; clone size: many; V gene: TRBV11-2; D gene: TRBD2; CDR3 DNA: TGTGCCAGCAGCTCCCGACTAGCGGGGGGGGGCACCGGGGAGCTGTTTTTT; CDR3 protein: CASSSRLAGGGTGELFF
J gene: TRBJ1-5; clone size: many; V gene: TRBV19; D gene: TRBD1; CDR3 DNA: TGTGCCAGTAGTTTCTTACAGGGGAGTAGCAATCAGCCCCAGCATTTT; CDR3 protein: CASSFLQGSSNQPQHF
J gene: TRBJ2-5; clone size: few; V gene: TRBV7-8; D gene: TRBD2; CDR3 DNA: TGTGCCAGCAGCCCACACTCCGGGGGGGACCAAGAGACCCAGTACTTC; CDR3 protein: CASSPHSGGDQETQYF
J gene: TRBJ1-1; clone size: many; V gene: TRBV11-2; D gene: NA; CDR3 DNA: TGTGCCAGCAGCTACCTCCCCGGTGACAACACTGAAGCTTTCTTT; CDR3 protein: CASSYLPGDNTEAFF
J gene: TRBJ1-3; clone size: many; V gene: TRBV4-3; D gene: NA; CDR3 DNA: TGCGCCAGCAGCCAAGAGACAGGTTGGGGAAACACCATATATTTT; CDR3 protein: CASSQETGWGNTIYF
J gene: TRBJ1-2; clone size: few; V gene: TRBV12-3/TRBV12-4; D gene: NA; CDR3 DNA: TGTGCCAGCAGTGGGGTGTCCGGTTGGGCTAACTATGGCTACACCTTC; CDR3 protein: CASSGVSGWANYGYTF
J gene: TRBJ2-7; clone size: many; V gene: TRBV30; D gene: TRBD2; CDR3 DNA: TGTGCCTGGACCCACGGGGGGTTCCCCTACGAGCAGTACTTC; CDR3 protein: CAWTHGGFPYEQYF
J gene: TRBJ2-2; clone size: many; V gene: TRBV6-1; D gene: NA; CDR3 DNA: TGTGCCAGCGGGGGGGCTCTCACCGGGGAGCTGTTTTTT; CDR3 protein: CASGGALTGELFF
J gene: TRBJ1-2; clone size: many; V gene: TRBV2; D gene: NA; CDR3 DNA: TGTGCCAGCAGTGAAGGAGGGTGGGCTGGCTACACCTTC; CDR3 protein: CASSEGGWAGYTF
J gene: TRBJ2-2; clone size: many; V gene: TRBV6-2/TRBV6-3; D gene: NA; CDR3 DNA: TGTGCCAGCAGTTACCAGGTGGCGGCCGGGGAGCTGTTTTTT; CDR3 protein: CASSYQVAAGELFF
J gene: TRBJ1-2; clone size: many; V gene: TRBV6-1; D gene: NA; CDR3 DNA: TGTGCCAGCACCGGGACACCGGGGAGCTATGGCTACACCTTC; CDR3 protein: CASTGTPGSYGYTF
J gene: TRBJ1-1; clone size: many; V gene: TRBV11-1; D gene: TRBD1; CDR3 DNA: TGTGCCAGCAGAACCCCTACAGGGGGTTTTCACACTGAAGCTTTCTTT; CDR3 protein: CASRTPTGGFHTEAFF
J gene: TRBJ1-5; clone size: many; V gene: TRBV28; D gene: NA; CDR3 DNA: TGTGCCAGCAACGACAGATATCAGCCCCAGCATTTT; CDR3 protein: CASNDRYQPQHF
J gene: TRBJ1-2; clone size: many; V gene: TRBV12-3/TRBV12-4; D gene: NA; CDR3 DNA: TGTGCCAGCACCCTTGGGCGAGGCGGCTACACCTTC; CDR3 protein: CASTLGRGGYTF
J gene: TRBJ2-5; clone size: many; V gene: TRBV6-5; D gene: NA; CDR3 DNA: TGTGCCAGCAGTTACTCCTTCCCAGGGACCCAGTACTTC; CDR3 protein: CASSYSFPGTQYF
J gene: TRBJ2-1; clone size: many; V gene: TRBV6-1; D gene: NA; CDR3 DNA: TGTGCCAGCAGCCCACCGACGGACGCGGGCAATGAGCAGTTCTTC; CDR3 protein: CASSPPTDAGNEQFF
J gene: TRBJ2-2; clone size: many; V gene: TRBV19; D gene: NA; CDR3 DNA: TGTGCCAGTAGTATGGCGACCTTCACCGGGGAGCTGTTTTTT; CDR3 protein: CASSMATFTGELFF
J gene: TRBJ2-2; clone size: many; V gene: TRBV6-5; D gene: TRBD1; CDR3 DNA: TGTGCCAGCAGTTTCCCTGACAGGGTTAGCACCGGGGAGCTGTTTTTT; CDR3 protein: CASSFPDRVSTGELFF
J gene: TRBJ2-2; clone size: many; V gene: TRBV4-3; D gene: NA; CDR3 DNA: TGCGCCAGCAGCCTACTTCGTTGGGGGGCCAACGGGGAGCTGTTTTTT; CDR3 protein: CASSLLRWGANGELFF
J gene: TRBJ1-2; clone size: few; V gene: TRBV12-3/TRBV12-4; D gene: NA; CDR3 DNA: TGTGCCAGCAGTTTAAGAATACGACAGGTGAACTATGGCTACACCTTC; CDR3 protein: CASSLRIRQVNYGYTF
J gene: TRBJ1-1; clone size: many; V gene: TRBV9; D gene: NA; CDR3 DNA: TGTGCCAGCATGGGGCAGAACACTGAAGCTTTCTTT; CDR3 protein: CASMGQNTEAFF
J gene: TRBJ2-5; clone size: many; V gene: TRBV5-1; D gene: TRBD1; CDR3 DNA: TGCGCCAGCAGCGTGACAGGGATTGGGGAGACCCAGTACTTC; CDR3 protein: CASSVTGIGETQYF
J gene: TRBJ2-7; clone size: NA; V gene: TRBV5-6; D gene: TRBD1; CDR3 DNA: TGTGCCAGCAGCGGACGGGACAGTTACGAGCAGTACTTC; CDR3 protein: CASSGRDSYEQYF
J gene: TRBJ2-7; clone size: many; V gene: TRBV27; D gene: NA; CDR3 DNA: TGTGCCAGCAGGGATTTCCGGGACAACTACGAGCAGTACTTC; CDR3 protein: CASRDFRDNYEQYF
J gene: TRBJ2-7; clone size: few; V gene: TRBV15; D gene: TRBD1; CDR3 DNA: TGTGCCACCGAAGGACAGGGGTCCTACGAGCAGTACTTC; CDR3 protein: CATEGQGSYEQYF
J gene: TRBJ2-7; clone size: many; V gene: TRBV28; D gene: TRBD2; CDR3 DNA: TGTGCCAGCAGTCCACGGACTAGCGGGACCAGGAGCTACGAGCAGTACTTC; CDR3 protein: CASSPRTSGTRSYEQYF
J gene: TRBJ2-1; clone size: NA; V gene: TRBV10-1; D gene: NA; CDR3 DNA: TGCGCCAGCAGTGAGTCGATAGACTACAATGAGCAGTTCTTC; CDR3 protein: CASSESIDYNEQFF
J gene: TRBJ1-5; clone size: many; V gene: TRBV28; D gene: NA; CDR3 DNA: TGTGCCAGCAGTACGAGGACAGCTTTCGAGCCCCAGCATTTT; CDR3 protein: CASSTRTAFEPQHF
J gene: TRBJ2-7; clone size: many; V gene: TRBV6-5; D gene: NA; CDR3 DNA: TGTGCCAGCAGTTACCGAGCGGCCTCCTACGAGCAGTACTTC; CDR3 protein: CASSYRAASYEQYF
J gene: TRBJ1-5; clone size: many; V gene: TRBV20-1; D gene: TRBD1; CDR3 DNA: TGCAGTGCTAGGAATACAGGGGGCCCTTATCAGCCCCAGCATTTT; CDR3 protein: CSARNTGGPYQPQHF
J gene: TRBJ1-5; clone size: NA; V gene: TRBV5-1; D gene: NA; CDR3 DNA: TGCGCCAGCAGCTTACAGCCGTCGTCAGGTCAGCCCCAGCATTTT; CDR3 protein: CASSLQPSSGQPQHF
J gene: TRBJ1-6; clone size: many; V gene: TRBV6-5; D gene: TRBD1; CDR3 DNA: TGTGCCAGCAGACCGGGACAGTTAATTTCACCCCTCCACTTT; CDR3 protein: CASRPGQLISPLHF